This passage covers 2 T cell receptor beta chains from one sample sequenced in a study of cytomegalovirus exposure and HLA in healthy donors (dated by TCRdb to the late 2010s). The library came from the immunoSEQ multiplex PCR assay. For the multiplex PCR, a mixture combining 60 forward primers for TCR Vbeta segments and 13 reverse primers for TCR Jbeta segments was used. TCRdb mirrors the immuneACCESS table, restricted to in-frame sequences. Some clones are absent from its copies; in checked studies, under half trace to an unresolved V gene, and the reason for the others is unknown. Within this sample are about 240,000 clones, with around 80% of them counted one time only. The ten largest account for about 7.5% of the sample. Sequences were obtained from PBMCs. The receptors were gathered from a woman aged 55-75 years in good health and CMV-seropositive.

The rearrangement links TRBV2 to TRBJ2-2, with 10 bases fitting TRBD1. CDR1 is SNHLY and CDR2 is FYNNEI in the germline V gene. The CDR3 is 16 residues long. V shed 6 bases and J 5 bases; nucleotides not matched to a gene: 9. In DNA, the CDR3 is TGTGCCAGCAGCCACGCATGGACAGGGGGAACCGGGGAGCTGTTTTTT. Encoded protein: CASSHAWTGGTGELFF.

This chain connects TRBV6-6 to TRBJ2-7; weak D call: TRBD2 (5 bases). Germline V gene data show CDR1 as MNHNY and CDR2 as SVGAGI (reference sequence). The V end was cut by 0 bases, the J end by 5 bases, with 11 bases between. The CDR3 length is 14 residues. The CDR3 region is CASSYSPGSDEQYF. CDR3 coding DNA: TGTGCCAGCAGTTACTCGCCGGGGTCGGACGAGCAGTACTTC.